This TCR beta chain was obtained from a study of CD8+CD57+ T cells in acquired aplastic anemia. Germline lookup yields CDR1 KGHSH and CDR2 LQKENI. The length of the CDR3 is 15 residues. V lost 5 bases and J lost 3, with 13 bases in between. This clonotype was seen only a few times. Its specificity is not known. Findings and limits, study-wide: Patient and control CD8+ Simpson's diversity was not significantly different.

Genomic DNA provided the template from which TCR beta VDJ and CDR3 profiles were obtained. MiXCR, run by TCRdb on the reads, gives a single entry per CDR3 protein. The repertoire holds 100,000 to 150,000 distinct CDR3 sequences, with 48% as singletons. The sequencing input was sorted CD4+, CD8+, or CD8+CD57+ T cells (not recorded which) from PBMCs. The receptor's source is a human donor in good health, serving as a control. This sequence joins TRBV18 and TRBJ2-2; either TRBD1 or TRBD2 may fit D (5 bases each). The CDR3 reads CASSSRDGYTGELFF. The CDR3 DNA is TGTGCCAGCTCATCTAGGGACGGATACACCGGGGAGCTGTTTTTT.